A selection of T cell receptor beta chains follows, all from one sample in a study of HIV-infected children after antiretroviral therapy interruption. TCRdb re-derived calls from the 3' RACE reads in MiXCR, one entry per CDR3 protein. The sample lists about 89,000 distinct CDR3 sequences; approximately 6.9% were seen once. Sample: CD45RA+ CD4+ T cells from PBMCs, pooled from several time points, taken from a donor given antiretroviral therapy, either interrupted or continuous. The receptor set was obtained from a pool of human donors with HIV. The CDR3 runs from the conserved cysteine through the conserved F or W. Fields, in order: clone size, D gene, J gene, V gene, CDR3 DNA, CDR3 protein. The D gene is left open where the match is weak. For some rows the clone size is stated as once, few or many, or as a class when expanded; others skip it.

>many|.|TRBJ2-3|TRBV27
TGTGCCAGCAGTTTTGGTCTAGCAAACACAGATACGCAGTATTTT
CASSFGLANTDTQYF
>.|.|TRBJ1-5|TRBV12-3/TRBV12-4
TGTGCCAGCAGTCTGCGTTCCGAGCCCCAGCATTTT
CASSLRSEPQHF
>many|.|TRBJ2-1|TRBV7-3
TGTGCCAGCAGCTTGGACGGCCTTCCGAACAATGAGCAGTTCTTC
CASSLDGLPNNEQFF
>.|.|TRBJ1-4|TRBV12-3/TRBV12-4
TGTGCCAGCAGAGCTACAGGGAGGTGGGAAAAACTGTTTTTT
CASRATGRWEKLFF
>many|TRBD2|TRBJ2-1|TRBV7-6
TGTGCCAGCAGCTTAGGCGGGGGGGCCTACAATGAGCAGTTCTTC
CASSLGGGAYNEQFF
>many|TRBD2|TRBJ2-1|TRBV5-6
TGTGCCAGCACCTCGATTGGTAGCGGGAGGGATGAGCAGTTCTTC
CASTSIGSGRDEQFF
>.|TRBD2|TRBJ2-1|TRBV29-1
TGCAGCGTTGAACGACTAGCGGAACAGTTCTTC
CSVERLAEQFF
>few|.|TRBJ1-5|TRBV2
TGTGCCAGCAGTGATCGAGGGCGGAGCAATCAGCCCCAGCATTTT
CASSDRGRSNQPQHF
>many|TRBD1|TRBJ2-7|TRBV20-1
TGCAGTGCCAAGGCCGGGACAGCGTCCTACGAGCAGTACTTC
CSAKAGTASYEQYF
>many|.|TRBJ2-7|TRBV29-1
TGCAGCGTTGAAATCGGGGCATCCCTTCAGCAGTACTTC
CSVEIGASLQQYF
>many|.|TRBJ2-5|TRBV9
TGTGCCAGCAGCGTCGAGGGTCTAAGGGGGGAGACCCAGTACTTC
CASSVEGLRGETQYF
>many|.|TRBJ2-1|TRBV20-1
TGCAGTGCTAGTAAGCGTTTCCCCCTCTACAATGAGCAGTTCTTC
CSASKRFPLYNEQFF
>many|.|TRBJ1-2|TRBV4-2
TGTGCCAGCAGCCTGACTCGGGACTATGGCTACACCTTC
CASSLTRDYGYTF
>.|TRBD2|TRBJ2-1|TRBV5-4
TGTGCCAGCAGCTTGGCCCAACTAGCGGGGGGATCCAATGAGCAGTTCTTC
CASSLAQLAGGSNEQFF
>many|.|TRBJ2-7|TRBV6-5
TGTGCCAGCAGTTACAAGTCGGCAGGGAACTACGAGCAGTACTTC
CASSYKSAGNYEQYF
>.|TRBD1|TRBJ1-2|TRBV20-1
TGCAGTGCTAGTGGGGACAGCTATGGCTACACCTTC
CSASGDSYGYTF
>many|.|TRBJ2-1|TRBV2
TGTGCCAGCAGGGCTCTCTCCTACAATGAGCAGTTCTTC
CASRALSYNEQFF
>few|.|TRBJ1-4|TRBV5-6
TGTGCCAGCATCGAACAGGGTGTGTATGAAAAACTGTTTTTT
CASIEQGVYEKLFF
>many|.|TRBJ2-7|TRBV6-2/TRBV6-3
TGTGCCAGCAGTTACGGACAGACCTACGAGCAGTACTTC
CASSYGQTYEQYF
>many|.|TRBJ1-1|TRBV28
TGTGCCAGCACCCTTGGGGGGATGGCTGAAGCTTTCTTT
CASTLGGMAEAFF
>many|.|TRBJ2-2|TRBV6-1
TGTGCCACTCAGGGACGACTGGGGGGGGAGCTGTTTTTT
CATQGRLGGELFF
>few|TRBD1|TRBJ2-2|TRBV7-2
TGTGCCAGCAGCTCCTCCTGGGACAGGGGGTGGACAGCCGGGGAGCTGTTTTTT
CASSSSWDRGWTAGELFF
>many|.|TRBJ2-7|TRBV6-2/TRBV6-3
TGTGCCAGCAGTCCCCTCTACGAGCAGTACTTC
CASSPLYEQYF
>many|TRBD1|TRBJ1-1|TRBV7-9
TGTGCCAGCAGCCGAGGACCGACAGGGGGCTCGGACACTGAAGCTTTCTTT
CASSRGPTGGSDTEAFF
>many|TRBD1|TRBJ1-5|TRBV24-1
TGTGCCACCAGTGATCCCAGGGGGACTCAGCCCCAGCATTTT
CATSDPRGTQPQHF
>many|.|TRBJ2-2|TRBV12-3/TRBV12-4
TGTGCCAGCCCCTCGGTACAAGGGAACACCGGGGAGCTGTTTTTT
CASPSVQGNTGELFF
>.|.|TRBJ1-2|TRBV11-2
TGTGCCAGCAGCCAGACAGCTAACTATGGCTACACCTTC
CASSQTANYGYTF
>many|.|TRBJ2-7|TRBV6-6
TGTGCCAGCAGTCCCGCACAGGGCTCCGGCGAGCAGTACTTC
CASSPAQGSGEQYF
>many|TRBD1|TRBJ2-7|TRBV5-1
TGCGCCAGCAGCTGGACAGGGAGGACCGAGCAGTACTTC
CASSWTGRTEQYF
>few|.|TRBJ2-3|TRBV18
TGTGCCAGCTCACCGGAAAGGGGTAGCACAGATACGCAGTATTTT
CASSPERGSTDTQYF
>many|TRBD1|TRBJ2-7|TRBV7-9
TGTGCCAGCAGCTTACTGCCAGGGGGCGAGCAGTACTTC
CASSLLPGGEQYF
>many|TRBD1|TRBJ1-4|TRBV23-1
TGCGCCAGCAGTCAATTCGGGGACAGCCCCTACGAGGAAAAACTGTTTTTT
CASSQFGDSPYEEKLFF
>many|.|TRBJ2-1|TRBV7-3
TGTGCCACCCGGTTTAACAATGAGCAGTTCTTC
CATRFNNEQFF
>.|.|TRBJ2-7|TRBV20-1
TGCAGTGCTCAGGACGTGGGGTCCTACGAGCAGTACTTC
CSAQDVGSYEQYF
>once|.|TRBJ1-1|TRBV5-1
TGCGCCAGCAGCTTGTCTGAGACGGGGAACACTGAAGCTTTCTTT
CASSLSETGNTEAFF
>many|.|TRBJ1-2|TRBV6-1
TGTGCCAGCAGTCTGGACAGTGTCAACTATGGCTACACCTTC
CASSLDSVNYGYTF
>many|.|TRBJ2-7|TRBV14
TGTGCCAGCAGCCAAGATCTCACCTTGCAGTACTTC
CASSQDLTLQYF
>.|TRBD1|TRBJ2-7|TRBV27
TGTGCCAGCAGCAAAACAGGGGGATACGAGCAGTACTTC
CASSKTGGYEQYF
>many|.|TRBJ1-6|TRBV5-6
TGTGCCAGCAGCTTAAGAGGGACCAATAATTCACCCCTCCACTTT
CASSLRGTNNSPLHF
>many|.|TRBJ2-2|TRBV19
TGTGCCAGTAGATTTGCAGAGGTAATCACCGGGGAGCTGTTTTTT
CASRFAEVITGELFF
>many|TRBD1|TRBJ2-7|TRBV18
TGTGCCAGCTCACCCCAACATTTAATGGGACAGATATACGAGCAGTACTTC
CASSPQHLMGQIYEQYF
>many|.|TRBJ1-2|TRBV12-3/TRBV12-4
TGTGCCAGCAGTTTAGGGGGCGCAGATGGCTACACCTTC
CASSLGGADGYTF
>.|.|TRBJ1-1|TRBV14
TGTGCCAGCAGCCCACAGCAGAACACTGAAGCTTTCTTT
CASSPQQNTEAFF
>many|TRBD1|TRBJ1-4|TRBV6-1
TGTGCCAGCAGTTCCGGGACAGAGAGGGATGAAAAACTGTTTTTT
CASSSGTERDEKLFF
>.|TRBD2|TRBJ2-5|TRBV28
TGTGCCAGCAGTTTCCAGCGGGAGGGGCTAATTCGGGGAAAGACCCAGTACTTC
CASSFQREGLIRGKTQYF
>many|TRBD2|TRBJ2-1|TRBV7-9
TGTGCCAGCAGACTTACTAGCGGGAGGGCCAATGAGCAGTTCTTC
CASRLTSGRANEQFF
>many|.|TRBJ2-6|TRBV10-3
TGTGCCATCAGTGGGGACACTGGGGCCAACGTCCTGACTTTC
CAISGDTGANVLTF
>many|.|TRBJ2-2|TRBV10-2
TGCGCCAGCAGTGAACCTCTAGCGAGCACCGGGGAGCTGTTTTTT
CASSEPLASTGELFF
>many|.|TRBJ2-5|TRBV6-1
TGTGCCACAGGCCACCAATCTTTTGCGGAGACCCAGTACTTC
CATGHQSFAETQYF